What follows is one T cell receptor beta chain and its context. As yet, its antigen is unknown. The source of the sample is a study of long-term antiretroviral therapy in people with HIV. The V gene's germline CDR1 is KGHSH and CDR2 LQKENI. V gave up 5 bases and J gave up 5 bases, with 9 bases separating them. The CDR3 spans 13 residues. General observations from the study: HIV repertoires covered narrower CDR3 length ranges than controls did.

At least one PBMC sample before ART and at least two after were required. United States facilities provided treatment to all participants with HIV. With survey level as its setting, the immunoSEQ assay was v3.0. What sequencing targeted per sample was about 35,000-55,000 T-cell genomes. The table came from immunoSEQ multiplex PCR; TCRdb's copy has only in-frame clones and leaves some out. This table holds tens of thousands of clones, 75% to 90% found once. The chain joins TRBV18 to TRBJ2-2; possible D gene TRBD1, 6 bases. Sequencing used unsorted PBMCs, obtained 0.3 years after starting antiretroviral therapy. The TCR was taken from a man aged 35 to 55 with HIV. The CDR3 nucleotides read TGTGCCAGCTCAACGGACAGAACCGGGGAGCTGTTTTTT. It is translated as CASSTDRTGELFF.